One and the same sample provided the 24 T cell receptor beta chains below, sequenced in a study of breast tumors, draining lymph nodes, adjacent tissues. TCRdb ran MiXCR on the multiplex PCR reads and lists one entry per CDR3 protein. The table has around 130,000 distinct CDR3 sequences, 20% to 25% seen once. Axillary draining lymph nodes of breast cancer patients supplied the node samples. What was sequenced was axillary lymph node tissue. These receptors were collected from a female donor with breast cancer. Some clones in this sample may be carry-over from other donors' samples.

This clonotype was picked up many times. The gene calls are TRBV12-3 or TRBV12-4 and TRBJ2-5; weak D call: TRBD2 (6 bases). V shed 3 bases and J shed 5 bases, with 7 bases lying between them. The CDR3 runs to 12 residues. The CDR3 region is CASSFAGETQYF. As DNA, the CDR3 is TGTGCCAGCAGTTTTGCGGGGGAGACCCAGTACTTC.

There are many counts of this clonotype. V and J are TRBV9 and TRBJ2-2, with 10 bases identical to TRBD2. From germline, CDR1 is SGDLS and CDR2 YYNGEE. V shed 0 bases and J 3 bases; nucleotides not matched to a gene: 5. The length of the CDR3 is 17 residues. CDR3 loop: CASSVEWLAGDTGELFF. Here the CDR3 DNA reads TGTGCCAGCAGCGTAGAGTGGCTAGCGGGGGACACCGGGGAGCTGTTTTTT.

In its sample, this clonotype was seen many times. The chain carries TRBV2 and TRBJ1-3; D possibly corresponds to TRBD1 (5 bases). Germline CDR1 and CDR2: SNHLY and FYNNEI. V lost 4 bases and J 4 bases, leaving 8 bases between the germline ends. The CDR3 is 13 residues long. In nucleotides, the CDR3 is TGTGCCAGCAGTGCAGGGCCCGGAAACACCATATATTTT. Translation gives CASSAGPGNTIYF. Filled out from reference TRBV2 and TRBJ1-3, the complete variable domain reads EPEVTQTPSHQVTQMGQEVILRCVPISNHLYFYWYRQILGQKVEFLVSFYNNEISEKSEIFDDQFSVERPDGSNFTLKIRSTKLEDSAMYFCASSAGPGNTIYFGEGSWLTVV.

This clonotype came up many times. The V and J genes are TRBV29-1 and TRBJ2-1, with a weak D call TRBD2 (6 bases). Germline assignment: CDR1 SQVTM and CDR2 ANQGSEA. V lost 7 bases to trimming and J lost 4 bases, with 14 bases between them. The CDR3 consists of 13 residues. This CDR3 is CSGGVAVYNEQFF. The CDR3 nucleotides read TGCAGCGGTGGAGTAGCGGTTTACAATGAGCAGTTCTTC.

In its sample, this clonotype was seen many times. The chain has TRBV7-9 and TRBJ1-4; 8 nucleotides align to TRBD1. Germline V gene sequence: CDR1 SEHNR, CDR2 FQNEAQ (reference sequence). The ends lost 1 base at V and 5 bases at J; junction bases unmatched: 3. CDR3 length: 15 amino acids. CDR3 bases: TGTGCCAGCAGCTTAGTCAGGGGGCCAAATGAAAAACTGTTTTTT. Encoded protein: CASSLVRGPNEKLFF.

Details on this clonotype: This clone may be a read error of a much larger clone one base away. The V and J genes are TRBV6-5 and TRBJ1-2; D is perhaps TRBD1 (5 bases). The CDR3 contains 13 residues. Germline V gene lookup returns CDR1 MNHEY and CDR2 SVGAGI. CDR3 in DNA: TGTGCCAGCAGTTTACAGGCCAGCTATGGCTACGCCTTC. Translated, it gives CASSLQASYGYAF.

This clonotype has only a few counts. A much larger clone is a single base away; this may be a read error. In this CDR3 the conserved last residue, phenylalanine or tryptophan, is missing, so a read error is likely. The chain links TRBV11-2 to TRBJ2-5; D might be TRBD2 (5 bases). CDR3 length equals 13 residues. Germline CDR1 is SGHAT and CDR2 is FQNNGV. Trimming took off 3 bases at V and 2 bases at J, with 7 bases between the two ends. CDR3 region: CASSFSAQETQYL. CDR3 coding DNA: TGTGCCAGCAGCTTTAGCGCGCAAGAGACCCAGTACCTC.

This clonotype was detected many times. The V call is TRBV7-3, the J call TRBJ2-1, with no clear D. Germline CDR1 is SGHTA and CDR2 is FQGTGA. Trimming took off 4 bases at V and 6 bases at J, with 13 bases between the two ends. The CDR3 loop spans 14 amino acids. For the CDR3, the DNA is TGTGCCAGCAGCTCAATTCTAGGTTCCAATGAGCAGTTCTTC. Amino acids: CASSSILGSNEQFF.

V and J are TRBV20-1 and TRBJ1-5; 8 bases map to TRBD1. V shed 7 bases and J 3 bases; nucleotides not matched to a gene: 11. CDR1 DFQATT and CDR2 SNEGSKA come from the germline V gene (reference sequence). This CDR3 comprises 15 residues. The DNA for the CDR3 is TGCAGTGTTCCGACAGGGGTAAACGACAATCAGCCCCAGCATTTT. It codes for CSVPTGVNDNQPQHF.

This clonotype was found a few times. In nucleotides, the CDR3 is TGTGCCAGCAGCCTAGCGGGGGACCCGTTGGAGGCCCAGTACTTC. Residues: CASSLAGDPLEAQYF. V and J are TRBV3-1 and TRBJ2-5; 9 positions match TRBD2. Germline V lookup: CDR1 LGHDT, CDR2 YNNKEL (reference sequence). The CDR3 contains 15 residues. V was clipped by 4 bases and J by 9 bases; unmatched bases: 12.

This clonotype showed up many times. The rearrangement uses TRBV6-1 and TRBJ1-6; a weak D match, TRBD1 (5 bases). The CDR3 contains 17 residues. The V end was cut by 7 bases, the J end by 7 bases, with 23 bases between. Germline values: CDR1 MNHNS, CDR2 SASEGT. CDR3 protein: CASTTRGTRVRNSPLHF. The CDR3 DNA reads TGTGCCAGCACTACCAGAGGGACCAGGGTTCGGAATTCACCCCTCCACTTT.

The rearrangement links TRBV18 to TRBJ2-2; 9 bases map to TRBD2. The CDR3 length is 17 residues. Per the germline V gene, CDR1 is KGHSH and CDR2 is LQKENI. With 3 bases clipped from V and 6 bases from J, the junction kept 11 bases outside the gene matches. In DNA, the CDR3 is TGTGCCAGCTCACCCTTAGCGGGAGCCAGAGGTTCCGGGGAGCTGTTTTTT. Protein sequence: CASSPLAGARGSGELFF.

This clonotype has a count of ten or more. J is TRBJ2-1 and V is TRBV10-3, with a tentative D call TRBD2 (6 bases). The CDR3 covers 18 residues. V lost 6 bases and J lost 3, with 24 bases in between. CDR1 ENHRY and CDR2 SYGVKD come from the germline V gene. CDR3: CAIRDISGPEVFYNEQFF. The CDR3 nucleotides read TGTGCCATCAGAGATATTAGCGGTCCCGAAGTTTTCTACAATGAGCAGTTCTTC.

This clonotype was counted at least ten times. This chain links TRBV20-1 with TRBJ2-7, with D possibly called TRBD1 or TRBD2 (6 bases each). The V gene lost 6 bases and the J gene lost 5 bases, with 20 bases spanning the gap. Germline V gene lookup returns CDR1 DFQATT and CDR2 SNEGSKA (reference sequence). The CDR3 is 14 amino acids. The CDR3 loop reads CSAPPFRGDNEQYF. The CDR3 DNA is TGCAGTGCCCCCCCCTTTAGGGGGGACAACGAGCAGTACTTC.

Comment on this clonotype: Just one base apart from a much larger clone, this may be a read error. V usage is TRBV5-6 and J usage is TRBJ2-7; 10 nucleotides agree with TRBD2. V trimming: 4 bases; J trimming: 6 bases; junction bases outside the gene matches: 10. The germline V gene encodes CDR1 SGHDT and CDR2 YYEEEE. The CDR3 length is 15 residues. The CDR3 DNA reads TGTGCCAGCAGCCTTCCAGCGGGAGGGCCCGGCGAGCAGTACTTC. It specifies CASSLPAGGPGEQYF.

At least ten counts were recorded for this clonotype. The gene calls are TRBV30 and TRBJ1-5; D is uncertain. The ends were cut back, 2 bases at V and 0 bases at J, with 11 bases in the middle. CDR1 is GTSNPN, CDR2 SVGIG, per germline (reference sequence). The CDR3 has 15 residues. The CDR3: CAWSRGVNSNQPQHF. As DNA, the CDR3 is TGTGCCTGGAGTCGGGGTGTAAATAGCAATCAGCCCCAGCATTTT.

This clonotype was detected ten times or more. The V call is TRBV29-1, the J call TRBJ2-3; 8 positions agree with TRBD2. Germline CDR1 reads SQVTM; CDR2 reads ANQGSEA. This CDR3 region has 17 residues. The J segment lost 5 bases and the V segment lost 0 bases, leaving 13 bases of the junction unmatched. The CDR3 nucleotides read TGCAGCGTTGAAGACCCTGTTCGAGCGGGAGCCATAGATACGCAGTATTTT. It yields the protein CSVEDPVRAGAIDTQYF.

This clonotype was observed many times. The CDR3 spells CASSEWVLGGSREQYF. For the CDR3, the DNA is TGTGCCAGCAGTGAATGGGTGCTAGGGGGGTCGCGGGAGCAGTACTTC. The V gene is TRBV6-1, the J gene TRBJ2-7; D possibly matches TRBD1 or TRBD2 (6 bases each). Trimming shortened V by 2 bases and J by 7 bases, and 21 bases separated the two germline ends. Per germline, CDR1 MNHNS and CDR2 SASEGT. This CDR3 is 16 amino acids long.

A few counts support this clonotype. The chain recombines TRBV19 with TRBJ1-5; D is unresolved. CDR3 size: 14 residues. V was shortened by 3 bases and J by 0 bases, with 6 bases between the two germline ends. Looked up from germline, CDR1 is LNHDA and CDR2 is SQIVND (reference sequence). CDR3: CASSMIHSNQPQHF. The CDR3, as DNA: TGTGCCAGTAGTATGATCCATAGCAATCAGCCCCAGCATTTT.

This clonotype was counted many times. The chain links TRBV11-2 to TRBJ1-4, with D possibly matching TRBD1 (5 bases). Trimming pared 3 bases from V and 2 bases from J, leaving 10 bases between. Germline V lookup: CDR1 SGHAT, CDR2 FQNNGV. The CDR3 is made up of 15 amino acids. The CDR3 loop is CASSLRGRTNEKLFF. Written as DNA, the CDR3 is TGTGCCAGCAGCTTGAGGGGCCGCACTAATGAAAAACTGTTTTTT.

The chain carries TRBV5-1 and TRBJ1-1; D is possibly TRBD1 (5 bases). V shed 2 bases and J shed 7 bases, with 12 bases lying between them. The CDR3 totals 13 residues. The germline V gene has CDR1 SGHRS and CDR2 YFSETQ. This CDR3 reads CASSFQGEDEAFF. The CDR3 bases are TGCGCCAGCAGCTTCCAAGGGGAGGATGAAGCTTTCTTT.

The chain employs TRBV6-5 and TRBJ2-6; D is unresolved. This CDR3 comprises 13 residues. Per germline, CDR1 MNHEY and CDR2 SVGAGI. The V gene lost 10 bases and the J gene lost 4 bases, with 11 bases spanning the gap. The DNA for the CDR3 is TGTGCCACCACCTATCCCGGGGCCAACGTCCTGACTTTC. It translates to CATTYPGANVLTF.

The table lists this clonotype with many counts. The chain links TRBV9 to TRBJ2-5; D is undetermined. Germline CDR1 SGDLS, CDR2 YYNGEE. The V end lost 4 bases, the J end lost 1 base, and 8 bases lay between the germline ends. CDR3 length: 13 amino acids. CDR3 sequence: CASSYAVQETQYF. In nucleotides, the CDR3 is TGTGCCAGCAGCTATGCGGTCCAAGAGACCCAGTACTTC.

This clonotype was seen at least ten times. The rearrangement joins TRBV2 to TRBJ2-5; 7 positions match TRBD2. From germline, CDR1 is SNHLY and CDR2 FYNNEI. V was pared by 4 bases and J by 1 base, with 6 bases of the junction left unmatched. The CDR3 is made up of 15 amino acids. The CDR3 nucleotides read TGTGCCAGCAGTGTAGCGGGCAGCTTCCAAGAGACCCAGTACTTC. Protein product: CASSVAGSFQETQYF.